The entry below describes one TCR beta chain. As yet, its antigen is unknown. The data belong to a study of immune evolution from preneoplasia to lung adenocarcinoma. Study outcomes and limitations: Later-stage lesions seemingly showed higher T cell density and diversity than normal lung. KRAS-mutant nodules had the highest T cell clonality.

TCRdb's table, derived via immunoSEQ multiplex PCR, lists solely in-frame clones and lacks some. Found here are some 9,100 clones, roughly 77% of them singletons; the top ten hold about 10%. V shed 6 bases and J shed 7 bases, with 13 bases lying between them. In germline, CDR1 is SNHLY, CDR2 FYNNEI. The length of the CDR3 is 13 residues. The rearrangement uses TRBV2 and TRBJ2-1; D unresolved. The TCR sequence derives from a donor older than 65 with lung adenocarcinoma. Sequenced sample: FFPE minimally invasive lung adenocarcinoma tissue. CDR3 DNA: TGTGCCAGCAGCTATACCTTTGGGAATGAGCAGTTCTTC. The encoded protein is CASSYTFGNEQFF.